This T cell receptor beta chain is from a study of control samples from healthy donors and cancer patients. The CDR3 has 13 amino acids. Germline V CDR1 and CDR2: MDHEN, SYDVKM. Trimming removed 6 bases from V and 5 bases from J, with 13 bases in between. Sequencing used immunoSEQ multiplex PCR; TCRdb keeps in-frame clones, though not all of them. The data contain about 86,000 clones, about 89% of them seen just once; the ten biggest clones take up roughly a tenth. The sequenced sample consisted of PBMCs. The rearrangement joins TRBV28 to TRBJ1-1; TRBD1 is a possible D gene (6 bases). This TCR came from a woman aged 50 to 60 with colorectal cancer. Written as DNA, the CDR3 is TGTGCCAGCAGCCGTCAGGGGAGAACTGAAGCTTTCTTT. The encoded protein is CASSRQGRTEAFF.